These 22 T cell receptor beta chains were sequenced from one sample in a study of cytomegalovirus exposure and HLA in healthy donors. The primer mix had 60 Vbeta and 13 Jbeta primers. Sequenced by immunoSEQ multiplex PCR; TCRdb stores in-frame clones only, minus some. Among about 110,000 clones listed, 75% were seen once. The sample consisted of PBMCs. The receptors originated from a man between 40 and 49 years old in good health and CMV-seronegative.

J is TRBJ2-1 and V is TRBV19; a weak D match, TRBD1 (5 bases). Between the trimmed V and J ends, which lost 6 bases and 3 bases, there was a span of 12 bases. The CDR3 is 14 amino acids. Germline-derived CDR1 and CDR2 are LNHDA and SQIVND (reference sequence). The CDR3 spells CASSPGSYYNEQFF. CDR3 sequence (DNA): TGTGCCAGTAGCCCAGGGTCTTACTACAATGAGCAGTTCTTC.

The rearrangement links TRBV18 to TRBJ2-7; 9 bases fit TRBD1. Germline lookup yields CDR1 KGHSH and CDR2 LQKENI. The CDR3 totals 15 residues. Trimming at V came to 3 bases and at J to 5 bases, leaving 8 bases not matched to a gene. CDR3 sequence: CASSPGQGVWDEQYF. Here the CDR3 DNA reads TGTGCCAGCTCACCGGGACAGGGCGTTTGGGACGAGCAGTACTTC. Complete variable domain (other parts from reference TRBV18 and TRBJ2-7): NAGVMQNPRHLVRRRGQEARLRCSPMKGHSHVYWYRQLPEEGLKFMVYLQKENIIDESGMPKERFSAEFPKEGPSILRIQQVVRGDSAAYFCASSPGQGVWDEQYFGPGTRLTVT.

The chain is built from TRBV2 and TRBJ2-6, with D possibly matching TRBD1 (6 bases). Germline V gene lookup returns CDR1 SNHLY and CDR2 FYNNEI. The CDR3 spans 15 residues. V gave up 4 bases and J gave up 2 bases, with 9 bases separating them. CDR3 sequence (DNA): TGTGCCAGCAGTGGGACAGTCGCTGGGGCCAACGTCCTGACTTTC. Translating gives CASSGTVAGANVLTF.

Here the CDR3 DNA reads TGTGCCTGGAGTGTACAGGGACTATTAGGCACTGAAGCTTTCTTT. It yields the protein CAWSVQGLLGTEAFF. The chain employs TRBV30 and TRBJ1-1; possibly TRBD1 for D (6 bases). Trimming took off 0 bases at V and 4 bases at J, with 15 bases between the two ends. This CDR3 spans 15 amino acids. CDR1 is GTSNPN and CDR2 is SVGIG in the germline V gene (reference sequence).

This clone was observed a handful of times. The rearrangement uses TRBV19 and TRBJ2-7, with 10 bases matching TRBD1. The CDR3 is 14 residues long. Germline assignment: CDR1 LNHDA and CDR2 SQIVND (reference sequence). The J segment lost 7 bases and the V segment lost 4 bases, leaving 7 bases of the junction unmatched. CDR3 DNA: TGTGCCAGTAGTACCCGGGACAGGGGAGGGGAGCAGTACTTC. This translates into CASSTRDRGGEQYF.

The CDR3 here is CASSRTRGQADNEQFF. The CDR3, as DNA: TGTGCCAGCAGCCGCACCCGGGGACAGGCTGACAATGAGCAGTTCTTC. This rearrangement joins TRBV2 to TRBJ2-1; TRBD1 aligns across 8 bases. CDR3 length: 16 residues. The germline V gene encodes CDR1 SNHLY and CDR2 FYNNEI. Trimming cost V 6 bases and J 5 bases; bases outside gene matches: 12. Full variable domain (missing parts from reference TRBV2 and TRBJ2-1): EPEVTQTPSHQVTQMGQEVILRCVPISNHLYFYWYRQILGQKVEFLVSFYNNEISEKSEIFDDQFSVERPDGSNFTLKIRSTKLEDSAMYFCASSRTRGQADNEQFFGPGTRLTVL.

The rearrangement links TRBV6-5 to TRBJ2-7, with 8 bases aligning to TRBD2. V trimming: 4 bases; J trimming: 3 bases; junction bases outside the gene matches: 8. CDR1 and CDR2 from the germline V gene are MNHEY and SVGAGI. CDR3 length: 15 residues. The CDR3 DNA reads TGTGCCAGCAGTTCGGGCGGGGGGCCCGACTACGAGCAGTACTTC. Protein product: CASSSGGGPDYEQYF.

The V call is TRBV5-1, the J call TRBJ2-3, with 8 bases aligning to TRBD2. The CDR3 length is 14 residues. Trimming cost V 2 bases and J 6 bases; bases outside gene matches: 5. Germline values: CDR1 SGHRS, CDR2 YFSETQ. CDR3 coding DNA: TGCGCCAGCAGCTTTACTGGCGGGGGGGATACGCAGTATTTT. Translation: CASSFTGGGDTQYF.

CDR3 sequence: CASSEERLEKLFF. CDR3 DNA: TGTGCCAGCAGTGAGGAGAGGTTGGAAAAACTGTTTTTT. The rearrangement uses TRBV2 and TRBJ1-4; D gene unclear. Trimming shortened V by 3 bases and J by 8 bases, and 10 bases separated the two germline ends. The CDR3 covers 13 residues. Germline values: CDR1 SNHLY, CDR2 FYNNEI.

This sequence joins TRBV18 and TRBJ1-2, with 8 bases that match TRBD1. The CDR3 spans 17 residues. CDR1 is KGHSH and CDR2 is LQKENI in the germline V gene. The junction had 7 bases not matched to a gene; V was cut back by 0 bases and J by 1 base. The CDR3 DNA reads TGTGCCAGCTCACCACCGGAATGGACAGGGTATAACTATGGCTACACCTTC. This codes for CASSPPEWTGYNYGYTF.

The rearrangement uses TRBV7-9 and TRBJ1-2; maybe TRBD1 (5 bases). Germline CDR1 reads SEHNR; CDR2 reads FQNEAQ (reference sequence). The CDR3 sequence is 14 residues long. Trimming removed 5 bases at V and 5 bases at J, with 15 bases between. The DNA of the CDR3 is TGTGCCAGCAGCCGTGAGAATCAGGGTTATGGCTACACCTTC. Protein product: CASSRENQGYGYTF.

This clone was counted only a few times. This rearrangement joins TRBV29-1 to TRBJ1-1, with no clear D. The CDR3 runs to 11 residues. CDR1 SQVTM and CDR2 ANQGSEA come from the germline V gene. Trimming shortened V by 7 bases and J by 6 bases, and 12 bases separated the two germline ends. The CDR3 protein is CSAGGEAEAFF. DNA of the CDR3: TGCAGCGCCGGTGGGGAGGCTGAAGCTTTCTTT.

V usage is TRBV27 and J usage is TRBJ2-7, with a weak D call TRBD1 (6 bases). This CDR3 spans 13 amino acids. CDR1 is MNHEY and CDR2 is SMNVEV in the germline V gene (reference sequence). The V and J ends lost 0 bases and 3 bases respectively, with 6 bases between them. The CDR3 nucleotides are TGTGCCAGCAGTTTATCACAGGGCTACGAGCAGTACTTC. It codes for CASSLSQGYEQYF.

This chain uses TRBV6-1 with TRBJ1-4; 7 nucleotides line up with TRBD1. V dropped 6 bases and J dropped 2; count of bases not matched to a gene: 3. Germline-derived CDR1 and CDR2 are MNHNS and SASEGT. The CDR3 is 14 amino acids. CDR3 in DNA: TGTGCCAGCAGGCCAGGGGGGACTAATGAAAAACTGTTTTTT. Its protein product is CASRPGGTNEKLFF.

This sequence joins TRBV9 and TRBJ1-4; D is uncertain. CDR3 length equals 15 residues. CDR1 SGDLS and CDR2 YYNGEE come from the germline V gene. The V end was cut by 5 bases, the J end by 5 bases, with 16 bases between. This chain's CDR3 is CASSLHSTANEKLFF. The CDR3 DNA reads as TGTGCCAGCAGTCTTCACAGCACTGCAAATGAAAAACTGTTTTTT.

The chain recombines TRBV2 with TRBJ2-7; tentative D call: TRBD1 (5 bases). V was pared by 4 bases and J by 5 bases, with 15 bases between. CDR1 SNHLY and CDR2 FYNNEI come from the germline V gene. This CDR3 contains 14 residues. The CDR3 loop is CASSVTGASHEQYF. CDR3 nucleotide sequence: TGTGCCAGCAGTGTTACAGGTGCGTCCCACGAGCAGTACTTC.

V and J are TRBV2 and TRBJ1-1, with D possibly matching TRBD1 (5 bases). The CDR3 runs to 14 residues. Germline V gene sequence: CDR1 SNHLY, CDR2 FYNNEI. Between the trimmed V and J ends, which lost 4 bases and 5 bases, there was a span of 14 bases. CDR3 protein: CASSAQGFETEAFF. CDR3 nucleotides: TGTGCCAGCAGTGCCCAGGGATTCGAGACTGAAGCTTTCTTT. The full variable domain, in which reference TRBV2 and TRBJ1-1 provide the parts outside the CDR3, is EPEVTQTPSHQVTQMGQEVILRCVPISNHLYFYWYRQILGQKVEFLVSFYNNEISEKSEIFDDQFSVERPDGSNFTLKIRSTKLEDSAMYFCASSAQGFETEAFFGQGTRLTVV.

This chain connects TRBV2 to TRBJ1-2, with D possibly being TRBD1 (6 bases). Germline V lookup: CDR1 SNHLY, CDR2 FYNNEI. CDR3 length: 14 amino acids. V lost 2 bases and J 5 bases, leaving 12 bases between the germline ends. For the CDR3, the DNA is TGTGCCAGCAGTGAACGGGGGGCGGGGTATGGCTACACCTTC. Amino acids: CASSERGAGYGYTF.

J is TRBJ2-1 and V is TRBV4-2; 8 bases match TRBD2. Germline assignment: CDR1 LGHNA and CDR2 YNFKEQ. The CDR3 runs to 14 residues. The V segment lost 6 bases and the J segment 2 bases; nucleotides outside the gene matches: 3. This CDR3 is CASSPGGAYNEQFF. The DNA of the CDR3 is TGTGCCAGCAGTCCGGGGGGGGCCTACAATGAGCAGTTCTTC.

This chain connects TRBV10-1 to TRBJ2-3, with 13 positions matching TRBD2. Trimming at V came to 3 bases and at J to 7 bases, leaving 4 bases not matched to a gene. CDR1 is WNHNN and CDR2 is SYGVQD in the germline V gene (reference sequence). The CDR3 spans 15 residues. CDR3 protein: CASSDGTSGENTQYF. The CDR3 coding sequence is TGCGCCAGCAGTGATGGGACTAGCGGGGAGAATACGCAGTATTTT.

There are a few counts of this clone. The gene calls are TRBV4-2 and TRBJ2-7; the match to TRBD2 covers 10 bases. The length of the CDR3 is 16 residues. Per the germline V gene, CDR1 is LGHNA and CDR2 is YNFKEQ. Losses at the gene ends were 0 bases for V and 1 base for J; bases not matched to a gene: 3. The CDR3 sequence: CASSQDSSGGSYEQYF. The CDR3 nucleotides are TGTGCCAGCAGCCAAGACTCTAGCGGGGGTTCCTACGAGCAGTACTTC.

J is TRBJ2-7 and V is TRBV5-6; D ambiguous. Germline CDR1 and CDR2: SGHDT and YYEEEE. The CDR3 contains 15 residues. Trimming stripped 0 bases from V and 4 bases from J, with 14 bases between. CDR3 DNA sequence: TGTGCCAGCAGCTTGGTTCCCGACTCCCAGTACGAGCAGTACTTC. Amino acids: CASSLVPDSQYEQYF.